The 29 T cell receptor beta chains in this list originate from one sample, sequenced in a study of shared clonotypes between healthy human individuals. CD45RO-negative CD8 cells positively selected for CCR7 made up the naive population, which excluded terminally differentiated effector memory CD45RA+ cells. Measured with immunoSEQ multiplex PCR; TCRdb has only the in-frame clones, and not every one. The data hold some 580,000 clones, with nearly 98% observed a single time. The sample comprised naive CD8+ T cells sorted from blood. The receptors here all came from a man aged 30-40 years in good health.

The chain joins TRBV13 to TRBJ1-2, with a weak D call TRBD1 (6 bases). Between the trimmed V and J ends, which lost 2 bases and 2 bases, there was a span of 9 bases. CDR1 and CDR2 from the germline V gene are PRHDT and FYEKMQ (reference sequence). The CDR3 length is 14 residues. The chain's CDR3 is CASSLTTGNYGYTF. The CDR3 region has the DNA TGTGCCAGCAGCTTAACGACAGGAAACTATGGCTACACCTTC.

This chain's CDR3 is CASSRGTGTQPQHF. CDR3 in DNA: TGTGCCAGCAGCCGCGGGACAGGCACTCAGCCCCAGCATTTT. The chain has TRBV6-1 and TRBJ1-5, with 8 bases identical to TRBD1. CDR1 is MNHNS and CDR2 is SASEGT in the germline V gene. The J segment lost 6 bases and the V segment lost 6 bases, leaving 7 bases of the junction unmatched. This CDR3 spans 14 amino acids.

The chain combines TRBV25-1 with TRBJ2-7, with 11 bases lining up with TRBD2. V was pared by 10 bases and J by 6 bases, with 5 bases of the junction left unmatched. The CDR3 totals 12 residues. CDR1 and CDR2 from the germline V gene are MGHDK and SYGVNS. CDR3 bases: TGTGCCACTTATCTAGCGGGAGGCGAGCAGTACTTC. Protein sequence: CATYLAGGEQYF.

This chain connects TRBV5-4 to TRBJ1-1, with D possibly TRBD1 on 5 matching bases. The V gene's germline CDR1 is SGHNT and CDR2 YYREEE (reference sequence). Trimming left V 5 bases short and J 5 bases short, with 13 bases between. This CDR3 is built from 13 residues. The CDR3 here is CASRPIGGTEAFF. CDR3 coding DNA: TGTGCCAGCAGGCCCATTGGGGGGACTGAAGCTTTCTTT.

This chain joins TRBV5-1 and TRBJ2-1; 12 bases map to TRBD2. The CDR3 is made up of 14 amino acids. CDR1 is SGHRS, CDR2 YFSETQ, per germline. The trim removed 3 bases at V and 10 bases at J, leaving 5 bases unmatched. Here the CDR3 DNA reads TGCGCCAGCAGCTCGACTAGCGGGGGAAACGAGCAGTTCTTC. It specifies CASSSTSGGNEQFF. The full variable domain, its missing parts supplied by reference TRBV5-1 and TRBJ2-1, is KAGVTQTPRYLIKTRGQQVTLSCSPISGHRSVSWYQQTPGQGLQFLFEYFSETQRNKGNFPGRFSGRQFSNSRSEMNVSTLELGDSALYLCASSSTSGGNEQFFGPGTRLTVL.

The rearrangement links TRBV30 to TRBJ1-4; perhaps TRBD1 as D (5 bases). Per the germline V gene, CDR1 is GTSNPN and CDR2 is SVGIG (reference sequence). Trimming took off 4 bases at V and 7 bases at J, with 16 bases between the two ends. The CDR3 has 14 residues. CDR3 amino acids: CAWTSVGGSEKLFF. The CDR3 DNA reads TGTGCCTGGACCTCAGTCGGGGGGAGTGAAAAACTGTTTTTT.

The J gene is TRBJ2-7, the V gene TRBV7-3, with 15 nucleotides matching TRBD2. J gave up 6 bases and V 2 bases, and 11 bases lay outside the gene matches. Germline V gene sequence: CDR1 SGHTA, CDR2 FQGTGA. The CDR3 sequence is 18 residues long. CDR3 protein: CASSLGLAGGPLFCEQYF. The CDR3 nucleotides are TGTGCCAGCAGCTTAGGACTAGCGGGAGGGCCCCTATTTTGCGAGCAGTACTTC.

The genes are TRBV5-1 and TRBJ2-7; the D gene is possibly TRBD2 (5 bases). The germline V gene has CDR1 SGHRS and CDR2 YFSETQ. V lost 3 bases to trimming and J lost 3 bases, with 13 bases between them. This CDR3 has 14 residues. The DNA for the CDR3 is TGCGCCAGCAGCTCCCACACACGGGGCTACGAGCAGTACTTC. Amino acids: CASSSHTRGYEQYF.

The J gene is TRBJ2-2, the V gene TRBV19, with a tentative D call TRBD2 (5 bases). There are 13 residues in the CDR3. Trimming took 2 bases from V and 6 from J, leaving 7 bases between them. Germline loops: CDR1 LNHDA, CDR2 SQIVND (reference sequence). CDR3 loop: CASSISSPGELFF. The CDR3 bases are TGTGCCAGTAGTATATCTAGCCCCGGGGAGCTGTTTTTT.

The CDR3 region has the DNA TGTGCCAGCAGCTCTTCGACTAGCGGAGTCTACAATGAGCAGTTCTTC. As protein: CASSSSTSGVYNEQFF. The chain is built from TRBV13 and TRBJ2-1; 9 positions match TRBD2. J was trimmed by 3 bases and V by 4 bases; bases with no gene match: 7. Germline V gene lookup returns CDR1 PRHDT and CDR2 FYEKMQ (reference sequence). The CDR3 consists of 16 residues.

V is TRBV21-1 and J is TRBJ2-2; the DNA was not used to check the table's D call, TRBD1. TRBV21-1 corresponds to a pseudogene. CDR3 length: 15 residues. The CDR3 DNA sequence: TGTGCCAGCAGCAAATGCGGCAGGGACACCGGGGAGCTGTTTTTT. This translates into CASSKCGRDTGELFF.

In DNA, the CDR3 is TGCAGCGTTGAGGGGACAGGGGGTATTTCCTACAATGAGCAGTTCTTC. Protein product: CSVEGTGGISYNEQFF. The V call is TRBV29-1, the J call TRBJ2-1; 11 bases are a match to TRBD1. J gave up 1 base and V 3 bases, and 5 bases lay outside the gene matches. Per germline, CDR1 SQVTM and CDR2 ANQGSEA. The CDR3 extends over 16 amino acids.

The chain recombines TRBV4-1 with TRBJ1-2, with D tentatively TRBD1 (5 bases). V was pared by 0 bases and J by 7 bases, with 21 bases between. Looked up from germline, CDR1 is MGHRA and CDR2 is YSYEKL. The CDR3 is made up of 17 amino acids. The CDR3: CASSQDFGSVFGAGYTF. CDR3 coding DNA: TGCGCCAGCAGCCAAGATTTCGGGAGTGTATTTGGGGCTGGCTACACCTTC.

This chain uses TRBV18 with TRBJ2-3, with TRBD1 as a possible D gene (6 bases). V lost 5 bases and J 3 bases, leaving 12 bases between the germline ends. The CDR3 is 14 amino acids. The germline CDR1 and CDR2 sequences are KGHSH and LQKENI. The CDR3 spells CASSNGTRTDTQYF. The DNA for the CDR3 is TGTGCCAGCTCAAACGGGACAAGGACAGATACGCAGTATTTT. Full variable domain (remainder filled in from reference TRBV18 and TRBJ2-3): NAGVMQNPRHLVRRRGQEARLRCSPMKGHSHVYWYRQLPEEGLKFMVYLQKENIIDESGMPKERFSAEFPKEGPSILRIQQVVRGDSAAYFCASSNGTRTDTQYFGPGTRLTVL.

The chain joins TRBV27 to TRBJ2-7; perhaps TRBD2 as D (5 bases). Trimming left V 4 bases short and J 2 bases short, with 15 bases between. The CDR3 runs to 15 residues. The germline gives CDR1 MNHEY, CDR2 SMNVEV (reference sequence). CDR3 coding DNA: TGTGCCAGCAGTTCCCGCCGGACTGGGGCCTACGAGCAGTACTTC. It yields the protein CASSSRRTGAYEQYF.

The chain links TRBV29-1 to TRBJ2-1; 11 nucleotides line up with TRBD2. This CDR3 region has 16 residues. With V trimmed by 7 bases and J by 4 bases, 12 bases remained unmatched. CDR1 and CDR2 (germline): SQVTM, ANQGSEA. The CDR3 here is CSARMTTSGIYNEQFF. In nucleotides, the CDR3 is TGCAGCGCCCGAATGACGACTAGCGGGATTTACAATGAGCAGTTCTTC.

The chain has TRBV7-9 and TRBJ2-7; TRBD1 matches 7 bases. CDR1 SEHNR and CDR2 FQNEAQ come from the germline V gene (reference sequence). The V gene end was trimmed by 3 bases and the J gene end by 0 bases; junction bases not matched to a gene: 8. This CDR3 contains 16 residues. CDR3 bases: TGTGCCAGCAGCTTCGGCCCAGGGGGAAGCTCCTACGAGCAGTACTTC. This codes for CASSFGPGGSSYEQYF.

This sequence joins TRBV7-6 and TRBJ2-7, with D uncertain. The germline V and J ends were trimmed by 1 base and 2 bases, with 12 bases remaining between them. This CDR3 comprises 15 residues. The germline gives CDR1 SGHVS, CDR2 FNYEAQ. For the CDR3, the DNA is TGTGCCAGCAGCTTAGGGGCCTCTATCACCTACGAGCAGTACTTC. Amino acids: CASSLGASITYEQYF.

The gene calls are TRBV29-1 and TRBJ2-2; D is unclear. CDR3 length equals 14 residues. Germline-derived CDR1 and CDR2 are SQVTM and ANQGSEA. Trimming left V 4 bases short and J 0 bases short, with 9 bases between. The CDR3 bases are TGCAGCGTTGTAGCTAACCCGAACACCGGGGAGCTGTTTTTT. It specifies CSVVANPNTGELFF.

This clone was seen more than once but under ten times. The rearrangement links TRBV19 to TRBJ1-1; D might be TRBD1 (5 bases). CDR1 and CDR2 (germline): LNHDA, SQIVND (reference sequence). The CDR3 contains 15 residues. With 4 bases removed from V and 2 bases from J, the gap between germline ends came to 14 bases. The CDR3 sequence is CASSSKDITNTEAFF. In DNA, the CDR3 is TGTGCCAGTAGTAGCAAGGACATTACAAACACTGAAGCTTTCTTT.

The CDR3 DNA is TGTGCCAGCTCACGGGCGGGAGGCACAGATACGCAGTATTTT. It encodes CASSRAGGTDTQYF. The chain carries TRBV18 and TRBJ2-3, with TRBD2 identical over 7 bases. With 4 bases clipped from V and 1 base from J, the junction kept 2 bases outside the gene matches. The CDR3 has 14 residues. Germline CDR1 KGHSH, CDR2 LQKENI.

CDR3 region: CACFRWRLDTEAFF. CDR3 bases: TGTGCCTGTTTTAGGTGGCGGTTGGACACTGAAGCTTTCTTT. This chain joins TRBV30 and TRBJ1-1; D gene uncertain. This CDR3 contains 14 residues. The germline gives CDR1 GTSNPN, CDR2 SVGIG (reference sequence). Trimming cost V 6 bases and J 3 bases, with 17 bases left between them.

The V gene is TRBV5-6, the J gene TRBJ2-3; 8 bases map to TRBD2. CDR3 size: 16 residues. Germline-derived CDR1 and CDR2 are SGHDT and YYEEEE. The ends lost 4 bases at V and 2 bases at J; junction bases unmatched: 9. The CDR3: CASSALTSASTDTQYF. The CDR3 nucleotides read TGTGCCAGCAGCGCCTTGACTAGCGCATCCACAGATACGCAGTATTTT.

The count of this clone is one. This chain joins TRBV7-2 and TRBJ2-7; 8 nucleotides line up with TRBD1. Per germline, CDR1 SGHTA and CDR2 FQGNSA. Losses at the gene ends were 2 bases for V and 2 bases for J; bases not matched to a gene: 8. The CDR3 is made up of 16 amino acids. Here the CDR3 DNA reads TGTGCCAGCAGCTTACCGAGGACAGGGATCACCTACGAGCAGTACTTC. Residues: CASSLPRTGITYEQYF. The full variable domain, completed using reference TRBV7-2 and TRBJ2-7, is GAGVSQSPSNKVTEKGKDVELRCDPISGHTALYWYRQSLGQGLEFLIYFQGNSAPDKSGLPSDRFSAERTGGSVSTLTIQRTQQEDSAVYLCASSLPRTGITYEQYFGPGTRLTVT.

About this clone itself: This sample also contains other DNA sequences that code for the same CDR3. This chain connects TRBV10-2 to TRBJ1-5; 7 bases match TRBD1. The ends lost 6 bases at V and 2 bases at J; junction bases unmatched: 4. This CDR3 has 14 residues. Germline CDR1 is WSHSY and CDR2 is SAAADI. For the CDR3, the DNA is TGCGCCAGCAGCCCCGGGACAGGCAATCAGCCCCAGCATTTT. Its translation is CASSPGTGNQPQHF.

The chain employs TRBV27 and TRBJ2-7; D remains unclear. V lost 3 bases, J lost 4 bases, and 10 bases lay in between. Germline CDR1 reads MNHEY; CDR2 reads SMNVEV (reference sequence). The CDR3 totals 13 residues. The CDR3 DNA sequence: TGTGCCAGCAGTTTGGGTGAACGGTACGAGCAGTACTTC. Protein sequence: CASSLGERYEQYF.

The J gene is TRBJ2-7, the V gene TRBV10-2; 10 bases agree with TRBD1. CDR1 and CDR2 (germline): WSHSY, SAAADI. The junction had 6 bases not matched to a gene; V was cut back by 2 bases and J by 2 bases. This CDR3 is 16 amino acids long. The DNA of the CDR3 is TGCGCCAGCAGTGAGCCTCGGGACAGGGGCCCCTACGAGCAGTACTTC. This gives the protein CASSEPRDRGPYEQYF.

V and J are TRBV5-1 and TRBJ2-1; 12 bases fit TRBD2. The CDR3 runs 15 residues. Trimming removed 4 bases from V and 6 bases from J; junction bases left unmatched: 5. The V gene's germline CDR1 is SGHRS and CDR2 YFSETQ. The CDR3 DNA reads TGCGCCAGCAGCCTTAGGACTAGCGGGATCAATGAGCAGTTCTTC. This sequence encodes CASSLRTSGINEQFF.

The rearrangement uses TRBV30 and TRBJ1-2, with TRBD1 as a possible D gene (6 bases). CDR1 GTSNPN and CDR2 SVGIG come from the germline V gene (reference sequence). The CDR3 has 14 amino acids. The V end was cut by 2 bases, the J end by 4 bases, with 14 bases between. The CDR3 spells CAWSIITGSYGYTF. CDR3 DNA: TGTGCCTGGAGTATAATTACAGGGAGCTATGGCTACACCTTC.